Following are 16 T cell receptor beta chains from one sample sequenced in a study of cytomegalovirus exposure and HLA in healthy donors. Both 60 Vbeta primers and 13 Jbeta primers went into the PCR. TCRdb's copy holds only in-frame clones and misses some; the assay was immunoSEQ multiplex PCR. Of more than 90,000 clones detected, roughly four fifths appear once; the ten largest clones hold about 15%. The sequenced sample was PBMCs. Every receptor here comes from a middle-aged man in good health and CMV-seropositive.

V gene TRBV11-2 combines with J gene TRBJ2-2; D is perhaps TRBD1 (5 bases). The V gene's germline CDR1 is SGHAT and CDR2 FQNNGV. The CDR3 consists of 15 residues. The germline V and J ends were trimmed by 1 base and 8 bases, with 14 bases remaining between them. The DNA for the CDR3 is TGTGCCAGCAGCTTAGTCAAGCAGGGTGGGGGGGAGCTGTTTTTT. It yields the protein CASSLVKQGGGELFF. The full variable domain, completed using reference TRBV11-2 and TRBJ2-2, is EAGVAQSPRYKIIEKRQSVAFWCNPISGHATLYWYQQILGQGPKLLIQFQNNGVVDDSQLPKDRFSAERLKGVDSTLKIQPAKLEDSAVYLCASSLVKQGGGELFFGEGSRLTVL.

The V gene is TRBV5-6, the J gene TRBJ1-6; TRBD1 might be the D (5 bases). The CDR3 has 14 amino acids. V shed 2 bases and J shed 2 bases, with 5 bases lying between them. Germline CDR1 is SGHDT and CDR2 is YYEEEE. CDR3 in amino acids: CASSLQAYNSPLHF. CDR3 coding DNA: TGTGCCAGCAGCTTACAGGCCTATAATTCACCCCTCCACTTT.

This clone has just one count. The chain combines TRBV6-5 with TRBJ2-1; tentative D call: TRBD2 (5 bases). CDR1 MNHEY and CDR2 SVGAGI come from the germline V gene. The V gene lost 2 bases and the J gene lost 6 bases, with 14 bases spanning the gap. CDR3 size: 15 residues. CDR3 sequence: CASSYLTWTGNEQFF. CDR3 coding DNA: TGTGCCAGCAGTTACCTCACTTGGACTGGCAATGAGCAGTTCTTC.

J is TRBJ2-1 and V is TRBV28; 9 bases are a match to TRBD2. The V segment lost 6 bases and the J segment 9 bases; nucleotides outside the gene matches: 12. This CDR3 has 15 residues. CDR1 and CDR2 (germline): MDHEN, SYDVKM. Written as DNA, the CDR3 is TGTGCCAGCAGGGGGGCTAGCGGGATATTTGGTGAGCAGTTCTTC. Amino acid sequence: CASRGASGIFGEQFF.

The chain recombines TRBV5-1 with TRBJ2-6; no clear D gene. Germline V lookup: CDR1 SGHRS, CDR2 YFSETQ. The CDR3 consists of 16 residues. Trimming pared 4 bases from V and 0 bases from J, leaving 11 bases between. CDR3 loop: CASSPTAASGANVLTF. The CDR3 DNA follows: TGCGCCAGCAGCCCGACTGCAGCCTCTGGGGCCAACGTCCTGACTTTC.

CDR3 in amino acids: CASSQGTRGSDTQYF. The CDR3 DNA reads as TGCGCCAGCAGCCAAGGGACTAGAGGGTCAGATACGCAGTATTTT. The gene calls are TRBV4-3 and TRBJ2-3, with 7 bases lining up with TRBD2. The CDR3 is made up of 15 amino acids. V gave up 1 base and J gave up 4 bases; unmatched junction bases: 5. Germline CDR1 reads LGHNA; CDR2 reads YSLEER.

V gene TRBV11-2 combines with J gene TRBJ2-6, with 10 bases that match TRBD1. The CDR3 runs 17 residues. With V trimmed by 7 bases and J by 0 bases, 6 bases remained unmatched. Germline V gene data show CDR1 as SGHAT and CDR2 as FQNNGV. DNA for the CDR3: TGTGCCAGCACCTGGACAGGGGGGAGCTCTGGGGCCAACGTCCTGACTTTC. This codes for CASTWTGGSSGANVLTF. Full variable domain (rest looked up from reference TRBV11-2 and TRBJ2-6): EAGVAQSPRYKIIEKRQSVAFWCNPISGHATLYWYQQILGQGPKLLIQFQNNGVVDDSQLPKDRFSAERLKGVDSTLKIQPAKLEDSAVYLCASTWTGGSSGANVLTFGAGSRLTVL.

The chain employs TRBV14 and TRBJ2-5; TRBD1 agrees at 9 bases. Per germline, CDR1 SGHDN and CDR2 FVKESK. The CDR3 loop spans 16 amino acids. J was trimmed by 5 bases and V by 2 bases; bases with no gene match: 9. The CDR3 sequence is CASSQPYGTGLETQYF. In DNA, the CDR3 is TGTGCCAGCAGCCAACCCTACGGGACAGGGTTGGAGACCCAGTACTTC.

The chain links TRBV29-1 to TRBJ1-2; D is perhaps TRBD1 (6 bases). V was cut by 7 bases and J by 4 bases, with 13 bases left in between. The CDR3 runs 12 residues. The germline CDR1 and CDR2 sequences are SQVTM and ANQGSEA. The CDR3 sequence is CSGDETGYGYTF. The CDR3 DNA sequence: TGCAGCGGGGACGAGACAGGCTATGGCTACACCTTC.

This chain links TRBV4-1 with TRBJ2-7; the match to TRBD1 covers 7 bases. J lost 5 bases, V lost 4 bases, and 8 bases had no gene match. Germline V gives CDR1 MGHRA, CDR2 YSYEKL. CDR3 length equals 14 residues. CDR3 bases: TGCGCCAGCAGCCCTAGACAGGGCGGCAACGAGCAGTACTTC. Residues: CASSPRQGGNEQYF.

The chain is built from TRBV19 and TRBJ2-7; TRBD2 matches at 8 bases. Germline V gives CDR1 LNHDA, CDR2 SQIVND (reference sequence). There are 16 residues in the CDR3. Trimming at V came to 0 bases and at J to 4 bases, leaving 8 bases not matched to a gene. In DNA, the CDR3 is TGTGCCAGTAGTATAGAACCCGGGACTAGGACTTACGAGCAGTACTTC. Encoded protein: CASSIEPGTRTYEQYF.

This clone showed up just a few times. This sequence joins TRBV4-3 and TRBJ1-1; D perhaps matches TRBD1 (5 bases). CDR3 length: 14 amino acids. From germline, CDR1 is LGHNA and CDR2 YSLEER. Trimming stripped 0 bases from V and 7 bases from J, with 12 bases between. The CDR3 here is CASSQDLVQDEAFF. In DNA form, the CDR3 reads TGCGCCAGCAGCCAAGATCTTGTACAGGATGAAGCTTTCTTT.

V usage is TRBV5-1 and J usage is TRBJ1-2; possible D gene TRBD1, 6 bases. Germline loops: CDR1 SGHRS, CDR2 YFSETQ. Trimming removed 5 bases from V and 4 bases from J, with 21 bases in between. This CDR3 comprises 16 residues. The DNA for the CDR3 is TGCGCCAGCAGTTTCACCGTGGACAGATCGATCTATGGCTACACCTTC. It encodes CASSFTVDRSIYGYTF.

The rearrangement uses TRBV11-3 and TRBJ2-5; 9 bases align to TRBD1. Germline CDR1 and CDR2: SGHNT and YENEEA. J lost 5 bases, V lost 5 bases, and 6 bases had no gene match. This CDR3 spans 14 amino acids. This CDR3 is CASSVTGGRETQYF. CDR3 DNA: TGTGCCAGCAGCGTCACAGGGGGCCGGGAGACCCAGTACTTC. The complete variable domain, with remaining parts taken from reference TRBV11-3 and TRBJ2-5, reads EAGVVQSPRYKIIEKKQPVAFWCNPISGHNTLYWYLQNLGQGPELLIRYENEEAVDDSQLPKDRFSAERLKGVDSTLKIQPAELGDSAVYLCASSVTGGRETQYFGPGTRLLVL.

This chain joins TRBV27 and TRBJ2-1, with 15 positions matching TRBD2. The CDR3 runs 17 residues. CDR1 and CDR2 (germline): MNHEY, SMNVEV (reference sequence). Trimming removed 5 bases from V and 7 bases from J; junction bases left unmatched: 9. Here the CDR3 reads CASSHGLAGGLWNEQFF. DNA of the CDR3: TGTGCCAGCAGTCACGGACTAGCGGGGGGGCTATGGAATGAGCAGTTCTTC.

The chain carries TRBV7-2 and TRBJ2-5, with 8 positions matching TRBD2. The CDR3 contains 15 residues. Germline V gene lookup returns CDR1 SGHTA and CDR2 FQGNSA. Losses at the gene ends were 2 bases for V and 2 bases for J; bases not matched to a gene: 4. Here the CDR3 DNA reads TGTGCCAGCAGCTTAAACCGGGGGGGTCAAGAGACCCAGTACTTC. Translated: CASSLNRGGQETQYF.